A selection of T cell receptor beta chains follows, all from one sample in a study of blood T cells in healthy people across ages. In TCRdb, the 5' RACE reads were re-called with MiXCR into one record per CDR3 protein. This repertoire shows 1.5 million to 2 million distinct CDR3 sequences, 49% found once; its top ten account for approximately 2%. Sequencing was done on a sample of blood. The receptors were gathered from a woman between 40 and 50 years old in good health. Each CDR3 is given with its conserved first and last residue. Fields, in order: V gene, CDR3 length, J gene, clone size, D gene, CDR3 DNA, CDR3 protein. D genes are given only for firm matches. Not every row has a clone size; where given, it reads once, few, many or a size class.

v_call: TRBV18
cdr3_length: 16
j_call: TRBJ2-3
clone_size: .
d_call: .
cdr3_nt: TGTGCCAGCTCACCAATGGGACAACCTAGCACAGATACGCAGTATTTT
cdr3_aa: CASSPMGQPSTDTQYF

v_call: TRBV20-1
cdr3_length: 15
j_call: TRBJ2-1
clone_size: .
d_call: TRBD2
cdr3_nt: TGCAGTGCTAGGGGACTAGCGGGGGGGCGCGATGAGCAGTTCTTC
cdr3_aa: CSARGLAGGRDEQFF

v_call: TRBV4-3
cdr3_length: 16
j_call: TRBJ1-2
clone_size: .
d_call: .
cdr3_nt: TGCGCCAGCAGCCAAGACCAACGGGGGTCCGCCTATGGCTACACCTTC
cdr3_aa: CASSQDQRGSAYGYTF

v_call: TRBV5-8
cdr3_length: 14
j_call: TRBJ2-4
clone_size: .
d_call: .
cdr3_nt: TGTGCCAGCAGCGGCGGGATCCGGGGTGAGGAGCAGTACTTC
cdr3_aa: CASSGGIRGEEQYF

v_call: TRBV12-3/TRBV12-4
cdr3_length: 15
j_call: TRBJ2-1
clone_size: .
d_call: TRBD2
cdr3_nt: TGTGCCAGCAGCTCCGGGAGCGGGGGGTACAATGAGCAGTTCTTC
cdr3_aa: CASSSGSGGYNEQFF

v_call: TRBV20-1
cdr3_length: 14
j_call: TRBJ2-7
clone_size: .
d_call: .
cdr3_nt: TGCAGTGCTAGAGACCCGGGCCGGAACTACGAGCAGTACTTC
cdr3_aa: CSARDPGRNYEQYF

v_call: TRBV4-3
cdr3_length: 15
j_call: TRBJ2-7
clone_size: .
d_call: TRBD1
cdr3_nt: TGCGCCAGCAGCCAAAAAAACGGACAGGGTGGCGAGCAGTACTTC
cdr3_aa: CASSQKNGQGGEQYF

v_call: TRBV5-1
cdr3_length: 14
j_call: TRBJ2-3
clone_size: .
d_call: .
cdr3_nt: TGCGCCAGCAAAACACTTGGAACAACAGATACGCAGTATTTT
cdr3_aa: CASKTLGTTDTQYF

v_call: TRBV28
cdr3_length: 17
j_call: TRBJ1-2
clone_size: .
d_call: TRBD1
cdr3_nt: TGTGCCAGCAGCTCCAGACAGGGAGGTCATAGATGGTATGGCTACACCTTC
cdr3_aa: CASSSRQGGHRWYGYTF

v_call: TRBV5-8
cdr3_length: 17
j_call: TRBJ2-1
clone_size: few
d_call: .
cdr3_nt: TGTGCCAGCAGCTACCCCTTCGGCGGGGCTACCTACAATGAGCAGTTCTTC
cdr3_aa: CASSYPFGGATYNEQFF

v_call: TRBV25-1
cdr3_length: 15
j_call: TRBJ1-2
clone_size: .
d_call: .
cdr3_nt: TGTGCCAGCAGTGGAACAGGGTTTTTTAACTATGGCTACACCTTC
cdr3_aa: CASSGTGFFNYGYTF

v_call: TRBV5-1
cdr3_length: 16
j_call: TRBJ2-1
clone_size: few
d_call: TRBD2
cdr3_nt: TGCGCCAGCAGACTAACTAGCGGGGGGGCCTACAATGAGCAGTTCTTC
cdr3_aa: CASRLTSGGAYNEQFF

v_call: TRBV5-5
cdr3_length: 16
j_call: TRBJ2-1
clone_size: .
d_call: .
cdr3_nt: TGTGCCAGCAGCTTGGGAATCGACAGGGAGGCCGGTGAGCAGTTCTTC
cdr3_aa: CASSLGIDREAGEQFF

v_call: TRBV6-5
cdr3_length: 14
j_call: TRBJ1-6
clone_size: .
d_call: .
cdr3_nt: TGTGCCAGCACTAGAACGGGGGACCGAAGAGCCCTCCACTTT
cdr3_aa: CASTRTGDRRALHF

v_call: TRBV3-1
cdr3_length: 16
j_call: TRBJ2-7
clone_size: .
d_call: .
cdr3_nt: TGTGCCAGCAGCCCCTCGACAGCAAGCTCCTACAATGAGCAGTACTTC
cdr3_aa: CASSPSTASSYNEQYF

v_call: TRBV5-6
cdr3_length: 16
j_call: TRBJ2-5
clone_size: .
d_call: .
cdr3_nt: TGTGCCAGCAGCTTTGGACGGTTCCCGAACCAAGAGACCCAGTACTTC
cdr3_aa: CASSFGRFPNQETQYF

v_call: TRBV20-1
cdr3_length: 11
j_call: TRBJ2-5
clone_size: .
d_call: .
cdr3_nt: TGCAGTGCTATGTGGGGCGAGACCCAGTACTTC
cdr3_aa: CSAMWGETQYF

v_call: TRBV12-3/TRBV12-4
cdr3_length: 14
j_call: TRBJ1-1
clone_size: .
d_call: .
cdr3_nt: TGTGCCAGCAGTTTGAAGGGGGACCTCACTGAAGCTTTCTTT
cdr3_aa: CASSLKGDLTEAFF

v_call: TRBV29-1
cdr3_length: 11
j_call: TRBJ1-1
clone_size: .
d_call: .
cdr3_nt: TGCAGCGTTGCGTCGTCGGATCCGGCTTTCTTT
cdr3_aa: CSVASSDPAFF

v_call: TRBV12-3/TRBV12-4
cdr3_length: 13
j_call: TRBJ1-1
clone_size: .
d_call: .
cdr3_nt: TGTGCCAGCAGTTTAGGGGGGTTTGTAGGAGCTTTCTTT
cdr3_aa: CASSLGGFVGAFF

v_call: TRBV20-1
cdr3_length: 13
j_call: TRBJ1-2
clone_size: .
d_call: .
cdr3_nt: TGCAGTGCTAGGGCCAGTGGTGACTATGGCTACACCTTC
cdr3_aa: CSARASGDYGYTF

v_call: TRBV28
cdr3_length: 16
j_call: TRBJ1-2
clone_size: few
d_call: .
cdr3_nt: TGTGCCATCCCCGCTGGGGAGGGGACGATTAGCTATGGCTACACCTTC
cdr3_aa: CAIPAGEGTISYGYTF

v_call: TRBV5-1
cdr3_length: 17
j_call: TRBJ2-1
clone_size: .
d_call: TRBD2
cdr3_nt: TGCGCCAGCAGCTTGGGATCCCCAACTAGCGGGGGGGCTATCGGGTTCTTC
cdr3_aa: CASSLGSPTSGGAIGFF

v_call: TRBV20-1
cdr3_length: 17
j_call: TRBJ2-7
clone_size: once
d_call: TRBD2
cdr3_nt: TGCAGTGCTCCATACATCCTAGCGGAGACAAGCTCCTACGAGCAGTACTTC
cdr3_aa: CSAPYILAETSSYEQYF

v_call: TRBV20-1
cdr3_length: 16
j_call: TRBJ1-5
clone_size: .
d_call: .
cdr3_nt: TGCAGTGCTAGAATTAATTCATTCAATAGCAATCAGCCCCAGCATTTT
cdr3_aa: CSARINSFNSNQPQHF

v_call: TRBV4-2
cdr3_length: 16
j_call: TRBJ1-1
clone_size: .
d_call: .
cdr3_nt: TGTGCCAGCAGCCAAGATAAGGACAAGGTTGTCTCTGAAGCTTTCTTT
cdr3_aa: CASSQDKDKVVSEAFF

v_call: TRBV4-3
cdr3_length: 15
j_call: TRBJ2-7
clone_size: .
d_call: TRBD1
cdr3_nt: TGCGCCAGCAGCCAAGCCGGGACAGGGAACCACGAGCAGTACTTC
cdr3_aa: CASSQAGTGNHEQYF

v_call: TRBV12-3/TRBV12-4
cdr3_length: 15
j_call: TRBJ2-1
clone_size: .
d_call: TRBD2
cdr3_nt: TGTGCCAGCAGGCCTCGACTAGCCCAGGAGAATGAGCAGTTCTTC
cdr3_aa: CASRPRLAQENEQFF